These T cell receptor beta chains were read from a single sample in a study of T cells in tuberculosis. Assay: immunoSEQ multiplex PCR; the TCRdb copy retains only in-frame clones and omits some. The sample has roughly 30,000 clones; 90% to 95% are singletons. The sequencing sample was made of PBMCs. Receptors were obtained from a donor aged 10 to 29 with latent tuberculosis or without tuberculosis infection. Each CDR3 is given with its conserved first and last residue. The D gene is left open where the match is weak. Clone size is given for some rows only: seen once, a few or many times, or a class if the clone is expanded.

>once|TRBD2|TRBV11-3|TRBJ2-1
TGTGCCAGCAGCTTAATCTCGGGCGGGAGTCCCTACAATGAGCAGTTCTTC
CASSLISGGSPYNEQFF
>.|.|TRBV21-1|TRBJ2-1
TGTGCCAGCAGCAAATCCGGGACAGGGAGGGGCAATGAGCAGTTCTTC
CASSKSGTGRGNEQFF
>.|.|TRBV5-1|TRBJ1-1
TGCGCCAGCAGCCTCTCCCACACCGACACTGAAGCTTTCTTT
CASSLSHTDTEAFF
>.|.|TRBV4-3|TRBJ2-7
TGCGCCAGCAGCCAGAGAGCATTCTCCTACGAGCAGTACTTC
CASSQRAFSYEQYF
>.|TRBD2|TRBV5-1|TRBJ2-2
TGCGCCAGCACTGTGGTAGCGGGACCCACCGGGGAGCTGTTTTTT
CASTVVAGPTGELFF
>.|.|TRBV11-3|TRBJ2-4
TGTGCCAGCAGCCTGGGAGGAGCCAAAAACATTCAGTACTTC
CASSLGGAKNIQYF
>.|TRBD1|TRBV5-1|TRBJ2-3
TGCGCCAGCTCGGCGGACAGGGGCACAGATACGCAGTATTTT
CASSADRGTDTQYF
>few|TRBD1|TRBV6-5|TRBJ2-7
TGTGCCAGCCAGGAGCCGGGACAGGCGTGGGAGCAGTACTTC
CASQEPGQAWEQYF
>.|TRBD2|TRBV9|TRBJ2-2
TGTGCCAGCAGCGTAGACGTACTAGCGGGAGTTAAGGGAGCCGGGGAGCTGTTTTTT
CASSVDVLAGVKGAGELFF
>.|.|TRBV5-1|TRBJ1-2
TGCGCCAGCAGCTGGAGGGACGGCGATAACTATGGCTACACCTTC
CASSWRDGDNYGYTF
>.|.|TRBV4-1|TRBJ2-2
TGCGCCAGCAGCCACTGGTGGGGGCCCGGGGAGCTGTTTTTT
CASSHWWGPGELFF
>.|.|TRBV5-6|TRBJ1-1
TGTGCCAGCAGCCCTGGAGCCAGGGATACTGAAGCTTTCTTT
CASSPGARDTEAFF
>.|.|TRBV4-3|TRBJ2-7
TGCGCCAGCAGCCAAGGGACTTTTGGCGAGCAGTACTTC
CASSQGTFGEQYF
>.|.|TRBV6-6|TRBJ2-3
TGTGCCAGCACTGACACGTCACAGTATACGCAGTATTTT
CASTDTSQYTQYF
>.|.|TRBV11-2|TRBJ1-2
TGTGCCAGCAGCTTAGATCGCAGGGGAAACTATGGCTACACCTTC
CASSLDRRGNYGYTF
>.|.|TRBV4-1|TRBJ2-1
TGCGCCAGCAGCCTTGCCTCCAGGGATGAGCAGTTCTTC
CASSLASRDEQFF
>once|.|TRBV10-3|TRBJ2-1
TGTGCCATCAGTGCTCGGACGGACTTCAATGAGCAGTTCTTC
CAISARTDFNEQFF
>.|.|TRBV27|TRBJ2-7
TGTGCCAGCAGTCTTTATCAGGGCGGCGCTTACGAGCAGTACTTC
CASSLYQGGAYEQYF
>once|TRBD1|TRBV25-1|TRBJ1-4
TGTGCCAGCAGTGAATCGACAGGGGCCCTCGCAACTAATGAAAAACTGTTTTTT
CASSESTGALATNEKLFF
>.|.|TRBV30|TRBJ1-2
TGTGCCTGGAGTGTATATCATGGCTACACCTTC
CAWSVYHGYTF
>.|.|TRBV2|TRBJ1-5
TGTGCCAGCAGAACAACAGGGAAAGGGGTGTTGGGACAGCCCCAGCATTTT
CASRTTGKGVLGQPQHF
>.|.|TRBV4-3|TRBJ1-5
TGCGCCAGCAGCCAAGACGGCAGGGACAATCAGCCCCAGCATTTT
CASSQDGRDNQPQHF
>.|.|TRBV5-4|TRBJ2-2
TGTGCCAGCAGCTTGGGGGCAGCCGGGGAGCTGTTTTTT
CASSLGAAGELFF
>.|.|TRBV25-1|TRBJ2-7
TGTGCCAGCAGTGACGCCGGGTACCACGAGCAGTACTTC
CASSDAGYHEQYF
>.|.|TRBV4-1|TRBJ1-1
TGCGCCAGCAGCCAAGATATGCGGGAAGCGGGAGGAGACCTATTTGAAGCTTTCTTT
CASSQDMREAGGDLFEAFF
>.|TRBD1|TRBV9|TRBJ1-2
TGTGCCAGCAGCCCCCGACAGGGGAGTGAAAACTCGGAGGCTAACTATGGCTACACCTTC
CASSPRQGSENSEANYGYTF
>once|.|TRBV4-3|TRBJ1-2
TGCGCCAGCAGCCACCTCAGGGTTTCTAACTATGGCTACACCTTC
CASSHLRVSNYGYTF